The 15 T cell receptor beta chains reported below all come from one sample, sequenced in a study of blood T cell repertoires in COVID-19. Here immunoSEQ multiplex PCR was the method, and the copy in TCRdb shows in-frame clones only, minus some. Seen here are more than 300,000 clones, about 83% observed once, and the top ten hold 1% to 1.5%. Sequences were obtained from peripheral blood. The receptor set was obtained from a woman aged 50 to 60 with acute or convalescent COVID-19.

This clone showed up just a few times. The rearrangement links TRBV3-1 (or the pseudogene TRBV3-2) to TRBJ1-2; 7 bases line up with TRBD1. The CDR3 has 15 residues. Germline-derived CDR1 and CDR2 are LGHDT and YNNKEL (reference sequence). V was pared by 0 bases and J by 4 bases, with 5 bases of the junction left unmatched. The DNA of the CDR3 is TGTGCCAGCAGCCAAGAAGGGGGCGGCAGCTATGGCTACACCTTC. Protein: CASSQEGGGSYGYTF.

The CDR3 coding sequence is TGTGCCAGCAGCTTTCAAGGGGCCGGTGCTGGAAACACCATATATTTT. It encodes CASSFQGAGAGNTIYF. The chain employs TRBV7-2 and TRBJ1-3; D is possibly TRBD1 (5 bases). The CDR3 is made up of 16 amino acids. Looked up from germline, CDR1 is SGHTA and CDR2 is FQGNSA. V lost 3 bases and J 2 bases, leaving 14 bases between the germline ends.

Concerning this clone: Other DNA sequences in the same sample also yield this CDR3. The rearrangement uses TRBV2 and TRBJ2-5, with TRBD2 matching over 9 bases. Germline V lookup: CDR1 SNHLY, CDR2 FYNNEI. V was clipped by 7 bases and J by 2 bases; unmatched bases: 14. The CDR3 sequence is 17 residues long. CDR3 sequence: CASILGGLAGGQETQYF. Here the CDR3 DNA reads TGTGCCAGCATTCTCGGGGGACTAGCAGGGGGACAAGAGACCCAGTACTTC.

In this sample, this clone turned up once. V and J are TRBV11-2 and TRBJ1-2; 7 nucleotides align to TRBD1. The CDR3 spans 17 residues. The V gene end was trimmed by 3 bases and the J gene end by 8 bases; junction bases not matched to a gene: 18. Germline values: CDR1 SGHAT, CDR2 FQNNGV. In nucleotides, the CDR3 is TGTGCCAGCAGCTTGGATCCGCGGACAGGACCCTTCTACGGCTACACCTTC. Its protein is CASSLDPRTGPFYGYTF.

For this clone: At the DNA level, this CDR3 is encoded by other sequences in the same sample as well. This sequence joins TRBV5-1 and TRBJ1-1, with D hard to call. This CDR3 spans 13 amino acids. V lost 2 bases, J lost 1 base, and 6 bases lay in between. CDR1 and CDR2 from the germline V gene are SGHRS and YFSETQ. CDR3 sequence: CASSFTGNTEAFF. The CDR3, as DNA: TGCGCCAGCAGCTTTACGGGGAACACTGAAGCTTTCTTT. Combining the CDR3 with reference TRBV5-1 and TRBJ1-1 gives the whole variable domain KAGVTQTPRYLIKTRGQQVTLSCSPISGHRSVSWYQQTPGQGLQFLFEYFSETQRNKGNFPGRFSGRQFSNSRSEMNVSTLELGDSALYLCASSFTGNTEAFFGQGTRLTVV.

This chain joins TRBV5-4 and TRBJ1-1; TRBD1 is a possible D gene (6 bases). This CDR3 region has 15 residues. CDR1 and CDR2 from the germline V gene are SGHNT and YYREEE (reference sequence). Between the trimmed V and J ends, which lost 3 bases and 0 bases, there was a span of 12 bases. The CDR3 DNA reads as TGTGCCAGCAGCTCGCCGACAGGTCTGAACACTGAAGCTTTCTTT. Encoded protein: CASSSPTGLNTEAFF.

This chain joins TRBV7-2 and TRBJ2-1, with D possibly TRBD1 on 5 matching bases. Germline V gene lookup returns CDR1 SGHTA and CDR2 FQGNSA. The CDR3 sequence is 12 residues long. V shed 5 bases and J shed 8 bases, with 10 bases lying between them. CDR3 coding DNA: TGTGCCAGCAGCCCGCAAGGGGATGAGCAGTTCTTC. Translating gives CASSPQGDEQFF.

J is TRBJ1-1 and V is TRBV24-1; no reliable D call. The CDR3 is made up of 14 amino acids. The V gene lost 5 bases and the J gene lost 2 bases, with 11 bases spanning the gap. Germline V gene lookup returns CDR1 KGHDR and CDR2 SFDVKD. CDR3 DNA sequence: TGTGCCACCAGTGCCGGGTCCTTAAACACTGAAGCTTTCTTT. Translated: CATSAGSLNTEAFF.

The V and J genes are TRBV5-4 and TRBJ2-7; 9 positions agree with TRBD2. CDR3 length equals 15 residues. Looked up from germline, CDR1 is SGHNT and CDR2 is YYREEE (reference sequence). After removal of 3 bases from V and 6 bases from J, the junction contained 10 bases not matched to a gene. The CDR3 region is CASSWGTSRSREQYF. CDR3 nucleotide sequence: TGTGCCAGCAGCTGGGGGACTAGCCGTTCGCGCGAGCAGTACTTC. The full variable domain, its missing parts supplied by reference TRBV5-4 and TRBJ2-7, is ETGVTQSPTHLIKTRGQQVTLRCSSQSGHNTVSWYQQALGQGPQFIFQYYREEENGRGNFPPRFSGLQFPNYSSELNVNALELDDSALYLCASSWGTSRSREQYFGPGTRLTVT.

The gene calls are TRBV6-5 and TRBJ2-7, with D tentatively TRBD2 (6 bases). CDR3 length: 12 residues. V was pared by 9 bases and J by 6 bases, with 15 bases between. Germline loops: CDR1 MNHEY, CDR2 SVGAGI. Here the CDR3 reads CASRSQGGEQYV. CDR3 nucleotides: TGTGCCAGTAGAAGTCAGGGAGGCGAGCAGTACGTC.

The CDR3, as DNA: TGTGCCAGCAGCCAACGGACTGCTGGCTACACCTTC. Its translation is CASSQRTAGYTF. This sequence joins TRBV7-8 and TRBJ1-2; the D is unclear. Germline V gene sequence: CDR1 SGHVS, CDR2 FQNEAQ. The length of the CDR3 is 12 residues. Trimming shortened V by 5 bases and J by 7 bases, and 11 bases separated the two germline ends.

The rearrangement joins TRBV18 to TRBJ2-1, with TRBD2 identical over 14 bases. V was clipped by 3 bases and J by 8 bases; unmatched bases: 6. Germline V CDR1 and CDR2: KGHSH, LQKENI. This CDR3 region has 16 residues. The CDR3 loop reads CASSPQGLAGAYEQFF. For the CDR3, the DNA is TGTGCCAGCTCACCCCAGGGACTAGCGGGAGCTTATGAGCAGTTCTTC.

The chain couples TRBV7-2 to TRBJ2-1; weak D call: TRBD1 (6 bases). Between the trimmed V and J ends, which lost 5 bases and 12 bases, there was a span of 17 bases. The CDR3 sequence is 13 residues long. Germline V CDR1 and CDR2: SGHTA, FQGNSA. This CDR3 is CASSLTGISVQFF. The CDR3 coding sequence is TGTGCCAGCAGCCTTACAGGGATTAGTGTGCAGTTCTTC. The whole variable domain, filled in from reference TRBV7-2 and TRBJ2-1, reads GAGVSQSPSNKVTEKGKDVELRCDPISGHTALYWYRQSLGQGLEFLIYFQGNSAPDKSGLPSDRFSAERTGGSVSTLTIQRTQQEDSAVYLCASSLTGISVQFFGPGTRLTVL.

The chain links TRBV10-2 to TRBJ2-3; 8 nucleotides match TRBD2. V shed 1 base, J shed 3 bases, and the junction held 6 bases outside the gene matches. The CDR3 length is 16 residues. Germline-derived CDR1 and CDR2 are WSHSY and SAAADI. Here the CDR3 DNA reads TGCGCCAGCAGTGAGTTGGGCGGGGGGAGGACAGATACGCAGTATTTT. It translates to CASSELGGGRTDTQYF.

The chain couples TRBV18 to TRBJ1-1; D may be TRBD1 (5 bases). In germline, CDR1 is KGHSH, CDR2 LQKENI. Trimming removed 1 base from V and 2 bases from J, with 11 bases in between. This CDR3 contains 15 residues. The CDR3, as DNA: TGTGCCAGCTCACCACGGACATCGACTAACACTGAAGCTTTCTTT. Amino acid sequence: CASSPRTSTNTEAFF.